Below, 14 T cell receptor beta chains from the same sample are listed, as sequenced in a study of blood T cells in healthy people across ages. Together with a sample-barcoded 5' primer, a J-beta primer mix was included in a second PCR lasting about 7 to 12 cycles. TCRdb fed the 5' RACE reads into MiXCR, producing one record per CDR3 protein. The sample carries around 800,000 distinct CDR3 sequences, 40% to 65% recorded once. Source material: blood. The receptors stem from an elderly man in good health.

The chain couples TRBV10-3 to TRBJ2-1; 8 nucleotides agree with TRBD2. Germline lookup yields CDR1 ENHRY and CDR2 SYGVKD. The CDR3 contains 13 residues. Unmatched junction bases numbered 6, after V lost 2 bases and J lost 12 bases. CDR3 in amino acids: CAISEPGLAGQFF. CDR3 nucleotide sequence: TGTGCCATCAGTGAGCCTGGACTAGCTGGGCAGTTCTTC.

This clonotype was recorded at least ten times. The chain employs TRBV7-2 and TRBJ2-3; 7 nucleotides line up with TRBD2. This CDR3 is 16 amino acids long. J lost 2 bases, V lost 3 bases, and 8 bases had no gene match. Germline V CDR1 and CDR2: SGHTA, FQGNSA. This CDR3 is CASSFLGGSITDTQYF. The CDR3 DNA sequence: TGTGCCAGCAGCTTCCTCGGCGGGAGCATCACAGATACGCAGTATTTT.

As for this clonotype: The germline gene is not matched at one end of the junction; a read error may be the cause. This sequence joins TRBV6-2 or TRBV6-3 and TRBJ2-5; 9 positions agree with TRBD1. Germline assignment: CDR1 MNHEY and CDR2 SVGEGT. This CDR3 comprises 15 residues. The CDR3 reads CTSSYGTGRGETQYF. The CDR3 nucleotides read TGTACCAGCAGTTACGGGACAGGGAGGGGGGAGACCCAGTACTTC.

V is TRBV10-3 and J is TRBJ2-5, with D possibly called TRBD1 or TRBD2 (6 bases each). The J call is doubtful: the DNA matches TRBJ2-7 better. CDR1 and CDR2 from the germline V gene are ENHRY and SYGVKD. This CDR3 has 14 amino acids. This CDR3 is CAISEGGSLNEQYF. Written as DNA, the CDR3 is TGTGCCATCAGTGAAGGGGGGAGTCTGAACGAGCAGTACTTC.

The chain employs TRBV24-1 and TRBJ2-1, with a tentative D call TRBD2 (6 bases). The CDR3 spans 17 residues. Germline V gives CDR1 KGHDR, CDR2 SFDVKD. V was cut by 4 bases and J by 1 base, with 16 bases left in between. The CDR3 protein is CATSDPVRGGSYNEQFF. As DNA, the CDR3 is TGTGCCACCAGTGACCCGGTCCGCGGAGGGTCCTACAATGAGCAGTTCTTC.

This clonotype has only one observation. This chain uses TRBV29-1 with TRBJ2-2; a weak D match, TRBD2 (5 bases). The germline V and J ends were trimmed by 7 bases and 0 bases, with 9 bases remaining between them. From germline, CDR1 is SQVTM and CDR2 ANQGSEA. The CDR3 has 13 amino acids. The CDR3 sequence is CSATAANTGELFF. Here the CDR3 DNA reads TGCAGCGCCACAGCGGCGAACACCGGGGAGCTGTTTTTT.

The chain uses TRBV29-1 and TRBJ2-1, with TRBD1 as a possible D gene (6 bases). CDR1 and CDR2 (germline): SQVTM, ANQGSEA. The CDR3 totals 13 residues. V lost 7 bases and J lost 4, with 14 bases in between. CDR3 loop: CSGYRDLYNEQFF. Written as DNA, the CDR3 is TGCAGCGGGTACAGGGACCTATACAATGAGCAGTTCTTC.

The chain has TRBV9 and TRBJ2-1; 9 bases are shared with TRBD2. J was trimmed by 2 bases and V by 0 bases; bases with no gene match: 9. Germline V gene data show CDR1 as SGDLS and CDR2 as YYNGEE. The CDR3 runs 18 residues. As DNA, the CDR3 is TGTGCCAGCAGCGTAGTCAGGGTTAGCGGGAGTACCTACAATGAGCAGTTCTTC. This sequence encodes CASSVVRVSGSTYNEQFF.

This clonotype occurred a few times. The chain carries TRBV7-2 and TRBJ2-3; 9 bases fit TRBD2. Per germline, CDR1 SGHTA and CDR2 FQGNSA. J lost 6 bases, V lost 4 bases, and 8 bases had no gene match. The CDR3 covers 15 residues. In DNA form, the CDR3 reads TGTGCCAGCAGCTCTGGACTAGCGCTCACGGATACGCAGTATTTT. Its protein is CASSSGLALTDTQYF.

V and J are TRBV2 and TRBJ2-3; 8 nucleotides line up with TRBD2. Germline CDR1 reads SNHLY; CDR2 reads FYNNEI. The V and J ends lost 6 bases and 3 bases, in that order; junction bases with no gene match: 2. The CDR3 totals 13 residues. The CDR3 loop reads CASRGGRTDTQYF. In nucleotides, the CDR3 is TGTGCCAGCAGAGGCGGGAGGACAGATACGCAGTATTTT.

V usage is TRBV10-3 and J usage is TRBJ2-7; D possibly uses TRBD1 or TRBD2 (5 bases each). V was pared by 3 bases and J by 4 bases, with 13 bases between. The CDR3 contains 14 residues. In germline, CDR1 is ENHRY, CDR2 SYGVKD. In DNA form, the CDR3 reads TGTGCCATCAGTGACGTCGGGACCAGGTACGAGCAGTACTTC. This sequence encodes CAISDVGTRYEQYF.

This chain connects TRBV20-1 to TRBJ1-2, with TRBD1 matching 10 bases. The J segment lost 3 bases and the V segment lost 5 bases, leaving 12 bases of the junction unmatched. CDR1 and CDR2 from the germline V gene are DFQATT and SNEGSKA (reference sequence). This CDR3 has 16 amino acids. CDR3 loop: CSAAQGQGRKDYGYTF. The CDR3 bases are TGCAGTGCTGCTCAGGGACAGGGGAGAAAGGACTATGGCTACACCTTC.

Only a few counts were recorded for this clonotype. The CDR3 loop reads CSTAGSNQPQHF. The CDR3 nucleotides read TGCAGCACGGCTGGGAGCAATCAGCCCCAGCATTTT. This chain connects TRBV20-1 to TRBJ1-5; D uncertain. This CDR3 comprises 12 residues. CDR1 DFQATT and CDR2 SNEGSKA come from the germline V gene (reference sequence).

This clonotype has only one observation. The genes are TRBV7-6 and TRBJ2-7; D might be TRBD1 or TRBD2, each matching 7 bases. CDR1 and CDR2 from the germline V gene are SGHVS and FNYEAQ. This CDR3 contains 16 residues. V was clipped by 5 bases and J by 6 bases, with 23 bases between them. The CDR3 spells CASSPRGGQGLGEQYF. The CDR3 region has the DNA TGTGCCAGCAGCCCCAGGGGGGGTCAGGGGTTAGGCGAGCAGTACTTC.